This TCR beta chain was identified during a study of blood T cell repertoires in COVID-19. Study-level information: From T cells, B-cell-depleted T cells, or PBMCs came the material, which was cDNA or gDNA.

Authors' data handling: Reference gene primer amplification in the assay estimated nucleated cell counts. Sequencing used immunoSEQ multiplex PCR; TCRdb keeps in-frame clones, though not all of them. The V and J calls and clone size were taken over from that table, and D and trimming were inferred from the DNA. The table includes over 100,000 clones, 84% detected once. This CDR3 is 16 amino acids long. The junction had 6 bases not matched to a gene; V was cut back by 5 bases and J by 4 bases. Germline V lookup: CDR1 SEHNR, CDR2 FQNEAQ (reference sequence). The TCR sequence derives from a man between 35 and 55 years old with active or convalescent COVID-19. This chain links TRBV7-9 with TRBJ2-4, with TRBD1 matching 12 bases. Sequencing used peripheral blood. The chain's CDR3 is CASSIGTGGDKNIQYF. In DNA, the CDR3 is TGTGCCAGCAGCATCGGGACAGGGGGCGATAAAAACATTCAGTACTTC.